These 14 T cell receptor beta chains originate from one sample sequenced in a study of blood T cell repertoires in COVID-19. The method was immunoSEQ multiplex PCR; TCRdb's version includes in-frame clones alone and lacks a portion of them. The sample lists roughly 82,000 clones, around four fifths occurring once. The specimen was peripheral blood. These receptor sequences come from a woman aged 60-75 years with acute or convalescent COVID-19.

The chain is built from TRBV7-8 and TRBJ1-2; 7 bases are a match to TRBD1. V dropped 2 bases and J dropped 4; count of bases not matched to a gene: 7. This CDR3 is 15 amino acids long. CDR1 is SGHVS and CDR2 is FQNEAQ in the germline V gene. This CDR3 is CASSLSEGASYGYTF. DNA for the CDR3: TGTGCCAGCAGCTTATCGGAGGGGGCAAGCTATGGCTACACCTTC.

This clone was found a few times. Other DNA sequences in the sample encode the same CDR3. The chain couples TRBV19 to TRBJ2-7, with D tentatively TRBD2 (5 bases). The CDR3 contains 14 residues. V was trimmed by 5 bases and J by 6 bases, leaving 17 bases between them. Looked up from germline, CDR1 is LNHDA and CDR2 is SQIVND (reference sequence). The CDR3 region has the DNA TGTGCCAGTAGTCGGGCGGGCGCCTTCGCCGAGCAGTACTTC. This encodes CASSRAGAFAEQYF. Filled out from reference TRBV19 and TRBJ2-7, the complete variable domain reads DGGITQSPKYLFRKEGQNVTLSCEQNLNHDAMYWYRQDPGQGLRLIYYSQIVNDFQKGDIAEGYSVSREKKESFPLTVTSAQKNPTAFYLCASSRAGAFAEQYFGPGTRLTVT.

This rearrangement joins TRBV19 to TRBJ2-5, with TRBD1 as a possible D gene (6 bases). The V end lost 4 bases, the J end lost 5 bases, and 8 bases lay between the germline ends. This CDR3 has 12 amino acids. CDR1 and CDR2 from the germline V gene are LNHDA and SQIVND (reference sequence). The CDR3 DNA follows: TGTGCCAGTAGTACTAGGGGGGAGACCCAGTACTTC. Amino acids: CASSTRGETQYF. The variable domain in full, with the rest retrieved from reference TRBV19 and TRBJ2-5, is DGGITQSPKYLFRKEGQNVTLSCEQNLNHDAMYWYRQDPGQGLRLIYYSQIVNDFQKGDIAEGYSVSREKKESFPLTVTSAQKNPTAFYLCASSTRGETQYFGPGTRLLVL.

This clone was observed a few times. CDR3 region: CASSVTGQPQHF. The CDR3 DNA is TGTGCCAGCAGTGTTACCGGGCAGCCCCAGCATTTT. The rearrangement links TRBV2 to TRBJ1-5, with D hard to call. The V and J ends lost 4 bases and 7 bases respectively, with 8 bases between them. In germline, CDR1 is SNHLY, CDR2 FYNNEI. The CDR3 consists of 12 residues. Complete variable domain (other parts from reference TRBV2 and TRBJ1-5): EPEVTQTPSHQVTQMGQEVILRCVPISNHLYFYWYRQILGQKVEFLVSFYNNEISEKSEIFDDQFSVERPDGSNFTLKIRSTKLEDSAMYFCASSVTGQPQHFGDGTRLSIL.

The chain combines TRBV3-1 (or the pseudogene TRBV3-2) with TRBJ2-1; D ambiguous. The length of the CDR3 is 13 residues. The germline V gene encodes CDR1 LGHDT and CDR2 YNNKEL (reference sequence). Trimming cost V 0 bases and J 5 bases, with 5 bases left between them. The CDR3 region has the DNA TGTGCCAGCAGCCAAGAATTAGACAATGAGCAGTTCTTC. Amino acid sequence: CASSQELDNEQFF.

The V gene is TRBV18, the J gene TRBJ1-2; 9 bases match TRBD1. The trim removed 3 bases at V and 8 bases at J, leaving 7 bases unmatched. The CDR3 sequence is 14 residues long. Germline V CDR1 and CDR2: KGHSH, LQKENI. The CDR3 is CASSPRQGVEGYTF. Here the CDR3 DNA reads TGTGCCAGCTCACCCAGACAGGGGGTAGAAGGCTACACCTTC.

CDR3 in amino acids: CASSLEALRRNTEAFF. CDR3 DNA: TGTGCCAGCAGCTTAGAAGCGTTACGGCGGAACACTGAAGCTTTCTTT. V gene TRBV7-8 combines with J gene TRBJ1-1; D gene uncertain. The ends were cut back, 1 base at V and 1 base at J, with 13 bases in the middle. This CDR3 has 16 amino acids. Germline CDR1 reads SGHVS; CDR2 reads FQNEAQ.

The rearrangement links TRBV10-1 to TRBJ1-5; TRBD1 aligns across 10 bases. The CDR3 totals 15 residues. Germline CDR1 is WNHNN and CDR2 is SYGVQD (reference sequence). V shed 1 base and J 7 bases; nucleotides not matched to a gene: 4. The DNA of the CDR3 is TGCGCCAGCAGTGAGTGGGACAGGGGTCGACAGCCCCAGCATTTT. Translation gives CASSEWDRGRQPQHF.

This chain joins TRBV2 and TRBJ1-1; 9 bases line up with TRBD1. The V gene end was trimmed by 4 bases and the J gene end by 6 bases; junction bases not matched to a gene: 9. Germline V gene sequence: CDR1 SNHLY, CDR2 FYNNEI. This CDR3 is built from 15 residues. DNA for the CDR3: TGTGCCAGCAGTGGTACAGGGGGCCCCGTCCCTGAAGCTTTCTTT. It yields the protein CASSGTGGPVPEAFF.

The CDR3 spells CASSLEGHYNSPLHF. Here the CDR3 DNA reads TGTGCCAGCAGCTTAGAGGGGCACTATAATTCACCCCTCCACTTT. This chain joins TRBV7-2 and TRBJ1-6; a weak D match, TRBD1 (5 bases). The CDR3 length is 15 residues. The V gene lost 1 base and the J gene lost 3 bases, with 7 bases spanning the gap. Germline CDR1 SGHTA, CDR2 FQGNSA.

This rearrangement joins TRBV7-9 to TRBJ1-1, with D perhaps matching TRBD1 (6 bases). The V end lost 4 bases, the J end lost 0 bases, and 9 bases lay between the germline ends. The CDR3 loop spans 14 amino acids. Germline CDR1 reads SEHNR; CDR2 reads FQNEAQ (reference sequence). The CDR3 loop is CASSSGAMNTEAFF. CDR3 sequence (DNA): TGTGCCAGCAGCTCAGGGGCCATGAACACTGAAGCTTTCTTT.

Here the CDR3 reads CASRGTSGGLEQFF. The CDR3 coding sequence is TGTGCCAGCAGAGGGACTAGCGGGGGCCTTGAGCAGTTCTTC. The rearrangement joins TRBV6-5 to TRBJ2-1, with 14 bases matching TRBD2. J was trimmed by 9 bases and V by 6 bases; bases with no gene match: 4. Germline values: CDR1 MNHEY, CDR2 SVGAGI. The CDR3 runs 14 residues.

The CDR3 loop reads CASKRDRGTGELFF. CDR3 in DNA: TGTGCCAGCAAGAGGGACAGGGGTACCGGGGAGCTGTTTTTT. This rearrangement joins TRBV5-4 to TRBJ2-2; 10 nucleotides match TRBD1. CDR3 length: 14 residues. J was trimmed by 5 bases and V by 6 bases; bases with no gene match: 4. The V gene's germline CDR1 is SGHNT and CDR2 YYREEE (reference sequence).

This rearrangement joins TRBV9 to TRBJ1-1; 8 bases are a match to TRBD1. With V trimmed by 3 bases and J by 4 bases, 8 bases remained unmatched. In germline, CDR1 is SGDLS, CDR2 YYNGEE. This CDR3 spans 15 amino acids. In DNA form, the CDR3 reads TGTGCCAGCAGCGCTCAGGGGGCCGGTCCCACTGAAGCTTTCTTT. The encoded protein is CASSAQGAGPTEAFF.